This TCR beta chain was recorded in a study of blood T cell repertoires in COVID-19. Enrolled during active infection, Seattle patients were then followed longitudinally. The V end lost 0 bases, the J end lost 5 bases, and 11 bases lay between the germline ends. The CDR3 has 14 amino acids. Germline CDR1 reads ENHRY; CDR2 reads SYGVKD. TCRdb's table, derived via immunoSEQ multiplex PCR, lists solely in-frame clones and lacks some. The table has roughly 300,000 clones, 85% to 90% seen once; the top ten hold 9.5% to 15%. The genes are TRBV10-3 and TRBJ2-7; maybe TRBD1 (6 bases). Specimen: peripheral blood. The receptor was derived from a woman in her 30s with COVID-19, enrolled during active disease. CDR3 in amino acids: CAISESTGRNEQYF. The CDR3, as DNA: TGTGCCATCAGTGAGTCCACAGGGCGGAACGAGCAGTACTTC.